The TCR beta chain under discussion was sequenced for a study of T cell responses to AZD1222 COVID-19 vaccine. Assay: immunoSEQ multiplex PCR; the TCRdb copy retains only in-frame clones and omits some. This repertoire shows 180,000 or so clones, more than 80% found once; its top ten account for approximately 4.2%. Study-level findings and limits: Repertoire sampling was restricted to post-peak T cell response timepoints. Nearly half of unique spike-specific TCRs reportedly avoided B.1.351 and B.1.1.7 mutated regions. There were mostly white British donors and more females than males, and clonal diversity was possibly underestimated.

Germline V gives CDR1 MDHEN, CDR2 SYDVKM. V was clipped by 4 bases and J by 8 bases, with 11 bases between them. The CDR3 spans 12 residues. On this clone itself: What it binds is not known.

The clonotype was recovered from an adult who received the MenACWY meningococcal vaccine as a control. The chain couples TRBV28 to TRBJ1-2, with D unresolved. The sample in question was peripheral blood, obtained 28 days after the second dose of the MenACWY control vaccine. The CDR3 here is CASSSSVLGYTF. DNA of the CDR3: TGTGCCAGCAGTTCGTCCGTTTTGGGCTACACCTTC.